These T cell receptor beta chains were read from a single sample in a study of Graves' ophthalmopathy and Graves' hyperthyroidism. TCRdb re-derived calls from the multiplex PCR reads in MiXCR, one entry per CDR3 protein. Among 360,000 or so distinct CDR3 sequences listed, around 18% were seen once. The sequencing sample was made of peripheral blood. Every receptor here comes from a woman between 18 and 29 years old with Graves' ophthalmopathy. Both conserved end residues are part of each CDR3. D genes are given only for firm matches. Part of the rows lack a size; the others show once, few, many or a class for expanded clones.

CDR3 protein: CASSIVETGGYEQYF; CDR3 DNA: TGTGCCAGTAGTATAGTCGAGACAGGGGGCTACGAGCAGTACTTC; D gene: TRBD1; clone size: many; J gene: TRBJ2-7; V gene: TRBV19
CDR3 protein: CASSDRAGSETQYF; CDR3 DNA: TGTGCCAGCAGCGACAGGGCAGGGAGCGAGACCCAGTACTTC; D gene: TRBD1; clone size: many; J gene: TRBJ2-5; V gene: TRBV7-2
CDR3 protein: CASSFGQLNTEAFF; CDR3 DNA: TGTGCCAGCAGTTTCGGCCAGTTGAACACTGAAGCTTTCTTT; D gene: -; clone size: many; J gene: TRBJ1-1; V gene: TRBV12-3/TRBV12-4
CDR3 protein: CASSLTGEGLSPLHF; CDR3 DNA: TGTGCCAGCAGTTTAACAGGGGAAGGATTATCACCCCTCCACTTT; D gene: TRBD1; clone size: -; J gene: TRBJ1-6; V gene: TRBV27
CDR3 protein: CASSSQYEQYF; CDR3 DNA: TGTGCCAGCAGCTCCCAATACGAGCAGTACTTC; D gene: -; clone size: many; J gene: TRBJ2-7; V gene: TRBV7-8
CDR3 protein: CASSDPGGSGNTIYF; CDR3 DNA: TGTGCCAGCAGCGACCCAGGGGGCTCTGGAAACACCATATATTTT; D gene: TRBD1; clone size: -; J gene: TRBJ1-3; V gene: TRBV12-3/TRBV12-4
CDR3 protein: CASSTRVRGRETQYF; CDR3 DNA: TGTGCCAGCAGTACTCGGGTACGGGGTCGGGAGACCCAGTACTTC; D gene: -; clone size: -; J gene: TRBJ2-5; V gene: TRBV6-5
CDR3 protein: CASSGRTAEMNTEAFF; CDR3 DNA: TGTGCCAGCAGTGGAAGGACAGCTGAAATGAACACTGAAGCTTTCTTT; D gene: -; clone size: many; J gene: TRBJ1-1; V gene: TRBV2
CDR3 protein: CASSPQGAFTGELFF; CDR3 DNA: TGTGCCAGCAGTCCCCAGGGGGCGTTCACCGGGGAGCTGTTTTTT; D gene: TRBD1; clone size: many; J gene: TRBJ2-2; V gene: TRBV6-2/TRBV6-3
CDR3 protein: CASSLDLMTGSYEQYF; CDR3 DNA: TGTGCCAGCAGCTTGGACCTTATGACTGGCTCCTACGAGCAGTACTTC; D gene: -; clone size: -; J gene: TRBJ2-7; V gene: TRBV7-8
CDR3 protein: CASSPGTGGHQPRHF; CDR3 DNA: TGTGCCAGCAGCCCCGGGACAGGGGGCCATCAGCCCCGGCATTTT; D gene: TRBD1; clone size: many; J gene: TRBJ1-5; V gene: TRBV28
CDR3 protein: CASSIDSAGQETQYF; CDR3 DNA: TGTGCCAGTAGTATAGATTCGGCAGGTCAAGAGACCCAGTACTTC; D gene: -; clone size: once; J gene: TRBJ2-5; V gene: TRBV19
CDR3 protein: CASSPWLAGGSYEQYF; CDR3 DNA: TGTGCCAGCAGCCCCTGGTTAGCGGGAGGATCCTACGAGCAGTACTTC; D gene: TRBD2; clone size: many; J gene: TRBJ2-7; V gene: TRBV7-2
CDR3 protein: CSVGPRTYTEAFF; CDR3 DNA: TGCAGCGTTGGACCCCGTACCTACACTGAAGCTTTCTTT; D gene: -; clone size: many; J gene: TRBJ1-1; V gene: TRBV29-1
CDR3 protein: CASSHARAGGPSEQYF; CDR3 DNA: TGTGCCAGCAGCCATGCAAGGGCGGGAGGGCCCAGCGAGCAGTACTTC; D gene: TRBD2; clone size: few; J gene: TRBJ2-7; V gene: TRBV3-1
CDR3 protein: CASRPPNHEQYF; CDR3 DNA: TGTGCCAGCAGGCCCCCCAACCACGAGCAGTACTTC; D gene: -; clone size: many; J gene: TRBJ2-7; V gene: TRBV28
CDR3 protein: CASSAGTSGYEQYF; CDR3 DNA: TGTGCCAGCAGCGCCGGGACTAGCGGCTACGAGCAGTACTTC; D gene: TRBD2; clone size: many; J gene: TRBJ2-7; V gene: TRBV7-2
CDR3 protein: CASNLQGASFHEQYF; CDR3 DNA: TGTGCCAGCAACCTACAGGGGGCTAGCTTCCACGAGCAGTACTTC; D gene: TRBD1; clone size: -; J gene: TRBJ2-7; V gene: TRBV28
CDR3 protein: CASSLRPGTTGRTEAFF; CDR3 DNA: TGTGCCAGCAGCTTACGGCCGGGGACAACAGGGAGAACTGAAGCTTTCTTT; D gene: -; clone size: -; J gene: TRBJ1-1; V gene: TRBV7-6
CDR3 protein: CASSYPGPRGAQYF; CDR3 DNA: TGTGCCAGCAGCTACCCCGGGCCCCGCGGGGCCCAGTACTTC; D gene: -; clone size: many; J gene: TRBJ2-5; V gene: TRBV7-8
CDR3 protein: CASSQDRKGSLAKNIQYF; CDR3 DNA: TGTGCCAGCAGCCAAGATCGAAAGGGATCCCTAGCCAAAAACATTCAGTACTTC; D gene: -; clone size: many; J gene: TRBJ2-4; V gene: TRBV4-2
CDR3 protein: CASKQWLAAQETQYF; CDR3 DNA: TGTGCCAGCAAGCAGTGGCTAGCGGCCCAAGAGACCCAGTACTTC; D gene: TRBD2; clone size: -; J gene: TRBJ2-5; V gene: TRBV6-1
CDR3 protein: CASSVDGRSGGAEETQYF; CDR3 DNA: TGTGCCAGCAGTGTAGATGGGAGGAGCGGGGGGGCCGAGGAGACCCAGTACTTC; D gene: TRBD2; clone size: -; J gene: TRBJ2-5; V gene: TRBV2
CDR3 protein: CASSTGTDILSSYNSPLHF; CDR3 DNA: TGTGCCAGCAGCACCGGGACAGACATTCTGAGCTCCTATAATTCACCCCTCCACTTT; D gene: TRBD1; clone size: many; J gene: TRBJ1-6; V gene: TRBV25-1
CDR3 protein: CASGIGTSDGYTF; CDR3 DNA: TGTGCCAGCGGTATAGGGACCTCCGATGGCTACACCTTC; D gene: -; clone size: -; J gene: TRBJ1-2; V gene: TRBV6-1
CDR3 protein: CASRGNSEAFF; CDR3 DNA: TGTGCCAGCAGAGGGAACTCCGAAGCTTTCTTT; D gene: -; clone size: many; J gene: TRBJ1-1; V gene: TRBV2
CDR3 protein: CASSQLRGQGGVKYGYTF; CDR3 DNA: TGTGCCAGCAGCCAACTACGGGGACAGGGGGGTGTGAAGTATGGCTACACCTTC; D gene: TRBD1; clone size: many; J gene: TRBJ1-2; V gene: TRBV11-2
CDR3 protein: CASSSMDSNQPQHF; CDR3 DNA: TGTGCCAGCAGCTCCATGGATAGCAATCAGCCCCAGCATTTT; D gene: -; clone size: many; J gene: TRBJ1-5; V gene: TRBV5-8
CDR3 protein: CASSWRTGISYEQYF; CDR3 DNA: TGTGCCAGCAGCTGGAGGACAGGGATCTCCTACGAGCAGTACTTC; D gene: TRBD1; clone size: many; J gene: TRBJ2-7; V gene: TRBV7-2
CDR3 protein: CASSYRTGEVGETQYF; CDR3 DNA: TGTGCCAGCAGTTACAGGACGGGAGAGGTGGGGGAGACCCAGTACTTC; D gene: -; clone size: many; J gene: TRBJ2-5; V gene: TRBV6-8
CDR3 protein: CASSLEIQGTEAFF; CDR3 DNA: TGCGCCAGCAGCTTGGAAATACAGGGCACTGAAGCTTTCTTT; D gene: -; clone size: many; J gene: TRBJ1-1; V gene: TRBV5-1
CDR3 protein: CASSEWGGNTEAFF; CDR3 DNA: TGTGCCAGCAGCGAGTGGGGGGGGAACACTGAAGCTTTCTTT; D gene: -; clone size: -; J gene: TRBJ1-1; V gene: TRBV9
CDR3 protein: CVAGTANSPLHF; CDR3 DNA: TGCGTGGCCGGGACGGCAAATTCACCCCTCCACTTT; D gene: -; clone size: many; J gene: TRBJ1-6; V gene: TRBV28
CDR3 protein: CASSSSLNTEAFF; CDR3 DNA: TGTGCCAGCTCATCCAGTTTGAACACTGAAGCTTTCTTT; D gene: -; clone size: many; J gene: TRBJ1-1; V gene: TRBV18
CDR3 protein: CASGQATYEQYF; CDR3 DNA: TGTGCCAGCGGACAGGCAACCTACGAGCAGTACTTC; D gene: TRBD1; clone size: once; J gene: TRBJ2-7; V gene: TRBV6-2/TRBV6-3
CDR3 protein: CASSYSIGTASYEQYF; CDR3 DNA: TGTGCCAGCAGTTACTCGATTGGGACTGCCTCCTACGAGCAGTACTTC; D gene: -; clone size: many; J gene: TRBJ2-7; V gene: TRBV6-2/TRBV6-3
CDR3 protein: CASSYSGTGGAAQYF; CDR3 DNA: TGTGCCAGCAGTTACTCCGGGACAGGGGGCGCCGCGCAGTACTTC; D gene: TRBD1; clone size: many; J gene: TRBJ2-7; V gene: TRBV6-2/TRBV6-3
CDR3 protein: CSVDYRSTGEPFF; CDR3 DNA: TGCAGCGTTGACTATCGGTCTACCGGGGAGCCGTTTTTT; D gene: -; clone size: many; J gene: TRBJ2-2; V gene: TRBV29-1
CDR3 protein: CAWTTPRQALRDIQYF; CDR3 DNA: TGTGCCTGGACTACGCCCCGACAGGCCTTGAGGGACATTCAGTACTTC; D gene: -; clone size: -; J gene: TRBJ2-4; V gene: TRBV30
CDR3 protein: CASSLVAESEQYF; CDR3 DNA: TGTGCCAGCAGCTTAGTGGCAGAGAGCGAGCAGTACTTC; D gene: -; clone size: many; J gene: TRBJ2-7; V gene: TRBV11-2
CDR3 protein: CASSFSTSYEQYF; CDR3 DNA: TGTGCCAGCAGTTTCTCCACATCCTACGAGCAGTACTTC; D gene: -; clone size: few; J gene: TRBJ2-7; V gene: TRBV28
CDR3 protein: CASSLATSGARGELFF; CDR3 DNA: TGCGCCAGCAGCTTGGCCACTAGCGGGGCCCGCGGGGAGCTGTTTTTT; D gene: TRBD2; clone size: -; J gene: TRBJ2-2; V gene: TRBV5-1
CDR3 protein: CASSSIGTQGETQYF; CDR3 DNA: TGTGCCAGCAGCTCAATCGGGACTCAGGGGGAGACCCAGTACTTC; D gene: -; clone size: -; J gene: TRBJ2-5; V gene: TRBV7-9
CDR3 protein: CASSYSSTGSSTGELFF; CDR3 DNA: TGTGCCAGCAGTTACTCGAGTACGGGAAGTAGCACCGGGGAGCTGTTTTTT; D gene: -; clone size: many; J gene: TRBJ2-2; V gene: TRBV6-2/TRBV6-3
CDR3 protein: CSVGRDGYTF; CDR3 DNA: TGCAGCGTTGGCAGGGATGGCTACACCTTC; D gene: -; clone size: many; J gene: TRBJ1-2; V gene: TRBV29-1